These 24 T cell receptor beta chains were all obtained from the same sample, sequenced in a study of graft-versus-host responses after intestinal transplantation. Some clones are missing from TCRdb's copy, which holds only in-frame ones; the method was immunoSEQ multiplex PCR. The sample shows 90,000 to 100,000 clones, 86% of them seen only once. The sample was PBMCs, taken 255 days after intestinal transplant. Every receptor here comes from a human patient who received an intestinal transplant, so some T cells may come from the graft donor.

The rearrangement links TRBV28 to TRBJ2-2, with D possibly matching TRBD1 (6 bases). Per the germline V gene, CDR1 is MDHEN and CDR2 is SYDVKM. The CDR3 extends over 13 amino acids. V lost 5 bases and J 6 bases, leaving 10 bases between the germline ends. In DNA, the CDR3 is TGTGCCAGCAGTCCGACAGGCTCCGGGGAGCTGTTTTTT. Its translation: CASSPTGSGELFF.

This clone was seen a handful of times. The chain joins TRBV21-1 to TRBJ1-3; the DNA was not used to check the table's D call, TRBD1. TRBV21-1 is noted as a pseudogene. This CDR3 is 17 amino acids long. The CDR3 nucleotides are TGTGCCAGCAGCAAAGTCTTAAGGACAGTTACACGAAACACCATATATTTT. It yields the protein CASSKVLRTVTRNTIYF.

The genes are TRBV6-5 and TRBJ1-3, with D possibly being TRBD1 (5 bases). In germline, CDR1 is MNHEY, CDR2 SVGAGI. The V end lost 10 bases, the J end lost 0 bases, and 13 bases lay between the germline ends. CDR3 size: 14 residues. This CDR3 is CATGAASSGNTIYF. CDR3 coding DNA: TGTGCCACCGGGGCGGCGAGCTCTGGAAACACCATATATTTT.

This clone appeared a single time. This chain joins TRBV7-9 and TRBJ1-4, with D hard to call. The CDR3 spans 17 residues. CDR1 is SEHNR and CDR2 is FQNEAQ in the germline V gene (reference sequence). Deletions cut 6 bases from V and 3 bases from J, with 20 bases between. DNA of the CDR3: TGTGCCAGCAGTTCCGGGATCCGGGAGGCAGCTAATGAAAAACTGTTTTTT. As protein: CASSSGIREAANEKLFF. Complete variable domain (other parts from reference TRBV7-9 and TRBJ1-4): DTGVSQNPRHKITKRGQNVTFRCDPISEHNRLYWYRQTLGQGPEFLTYFQNEAQLEKSRLLSDRFSAERPKGSFSTLEIQRTEQGDSAMYLCASSSGIREAANEKLFFGSGTQLSVL.

The chain links TRBV5-1 to TRBJ2-3; tentatively, D is TRBD1 (5 bases). Germline lookup yields CDR1 SGHRS and CDR2 YFSETQ. The germline V and J ends were trimmed by 5 bases and 6 bases, with 22 bases remaining between them. This CDR3 is built from 16 residues. For the CDR3, the DNA is TGCGCCAGCAGACCTGAGGCAGGGCATCCCCCCGATACGCAGTATTTT. It translates to CASRPEAGHPPDTQYF.

The rearrangement uses TRBV27 and TRBJ2-1, with 7 bases matching TRBD2. Per the germline V gene, CDR1 is MNHEY and CDR2 is SMNVEV (reference sequence). The CDR3 extends over 13 amino acids. V shed 3 bases, J shed 7 bases, and the junction held 3 bases outside the gene matches. The CDR3 protein is CASSFGRGNEQFF. In DNA, the CDR3 is TGTGCCAGCAGTTTTGGGAGGGGTAATGAGCAGTTCTTC.

DNA of the CDR3: TGTGCCAGCAGCTTAGCGGGGGGGTACAATGAGCAGTTCTTC. Translated: CASSLAGGYNEQFF. This sequence joins TRBV11-3 and TRBJ2-1; 8 nucleotides match TRBD2. Germline-derived CDR1 and CDR2 are SGHNT and YENEEA. V gave up 1 base and J gave up 4 bases; unmatched junction bases: 0. The CDR3 has 14 residues. Full variable domain (missing parts from reference TRBV11-3 and TRBJ2-1): EAGVVQSPRYKIIEKKQPVAFWCNPISGHNTLYWYLQNLGQGPELLIRYENEEAVDDSQLPKDRFSAERLKGVDSTLKIQPAELGDSAVYLCASSLAGGYNEQFFGPGTRLTVL.

The genes are TRBV28 and TRBJ2-7; D unclear. CDR3 length: 15 amino acids. Trimming shortened V by 2 bases and J by 4 bases, and 15 bases separated the two germline ends. Germline V gives CDR1 MDHEN, CDR2 SYDVKM. The CDR3 here is CASSLRSVPPYEQYF. As DNA, the CDR3 is TGTGCCAGCAGTTTAAGGTCTGTCCCCCCTTACGAGCAGTACTTC.

The rearrangement uses TRBV10-3 and TRBJ2-7, with TRBD1 matching 7 bases. The germline CDR1 and CDR2 sequences are ENHRY and SYGVKD. The CDR3 totals 14 residues. Trimming took 0 bases from V and 3 from J; bases not matched to a gene: 2. CDR3 loop: CAISESGGRYEQYF. For the CDR3, the DNA is TGTGCCATCAGTGAGTCAGGGGGCCGCTACGAGCAGTACTTC.

Only one count was recorded for this clone. The rearrangement uses TRBV11-2 and TRBJ2-7; D is perhaps TRBD2 (5 bases). This CDR3 region has 15 residues. Per the germline V gene, CDR1 is SGHAT and CDR2 is FQNNGV. Trimming left V 4 bases short and J 2 bases short, with 15 bases between. The CDR3 nucleotides read TGTGCCAGCAGCTCCGGACTTTTTAGGGCCTACGAGCAGTACTTC. This encodes CASSSGLFRAYEQYF. The full variable domain, completed using reference TRBV11-2 and TRBJ2-7, is EAGVAQSPRYKIIEKRQSVAFWCNPISGHATLYWYQQILGQGPKLLIQFQNNGVVDDSQLPKDRFSAERLKGVDSTLKIQPAKLEDSAVYLCASSSGLFRAYEQYFGPGTRLTVT.

V and J are TRBV6-1 and TRBJ2-3; D uncertain. CDR1 is MNHNS and CDR2 is SASEGT in the germline V gene. V was trimmed by 0 bases and J by 2 bases, leaving 9 bases between them. This CDR3 has 15 amino acids. In nucleotides, the CDR3 is TGTGCCAGCAGTGAAGCAAAGCGAGCCACAGATACGCAGTATTTT. This translates into CASSEAKRATDTQYF.

The J gene is TRBJ2-7, the V gene TRBV10-2; D remains unclear. The length of the CDR3 is 14 residues. Looked up from germline, CDR1 is WSHSY and CDR2 is SAAADI. V lost 7 bases, J lost 2 bases, and 15 bases lay in between. The CDR3, as DNA: TGCGCCAGCACTTCCATTGTAGGCGCCTACGAGCAGTACTTC. Residues: CASTSIVGAYEQYF.

As for this clone: The junction departs from the called germline gene at one end, perhaps through a read error. V gene TRBV29-1 combines with J gene TRBJ1-4, with D possibly being TRBD1 (6 bases). The CDR3 sequence is 11 residues long. Germline V lookup: CDR1 SQVTM, CDR2 ANQGSEA. The CDR3 DNA reads TGCAGCGTTGGCTCCCGGGACAAAACTGTTTTT. Translation: CSVGSRDKTVF. Complete variable domain (other parts from reference TRBV29-1 and TRBJ1-4): SAVISQKPSRDICQRGTSLTIQCQVDSQVTMMFWYRQQPGQSLTLIATANQGSEATYESGFVIDKFPISRPNLTFSTLTVSNMSPEDSSIYLCSVGSRDKTVFGSGTQLSVL.

This rearrangement joins TRBV7-2 to TRBJ2-2; D not resolved. This CDR3 spans 12 amino acids. V lost 5 bases and J lost 2, with 3 bases in between. From germline, CDR1 is SGHTA and CDR2 FQGNSA. The CDR3 here is CASSPNTGELFF. In DNA form, the CDR3 reads TGTGCCAGCAGCCCAAACACCGGGGAGCTGTTTTTT. The full variable domain, rest sourced from reference TRBV7-2 and TRBJ2-2, is GAGVSQSPSNKVTEKGKDVELRCDPISGHTALYWYRQSLGQGLEFLIYFQGNSAPDKSGLPSDRFSAERTGGSVSTLTIQRTQQEDSAVYLCASSPNTGELFFGEGSRLTVL.

The V gene is TRBV5-4, the J gene TRBJ2-7, with D uncertain. Germline assignment: CDR1 SGHNT and CDR2 YYREEE (reference sequence). The CDR3 is 13 residues long. V was pared by 4 bases and J by 1 base, with 9 bases between. The DNA for the CDR3 is TGTGCCAGCAGCGCCGACCGATCCTACGAGCAGTACTTC. Protein product: CASSADRSYEQYF.

The chain links TRBV19 to TRBJ1-5; TRBD1 matches 9 bases. Germline CDR1 LNHDA, CDR2 SQIVND (reference sequence). J lost 11 bases, V lost 6 bases, and 14 bases had no gene match. The CDR3 is made up of 15 amino acids. Written as DNA, the CDR3 is TGTGCCAGTAGCACATGGGGACAGGGAGGTGCGTCCCAGCATTTT. Its protein is CASSTWGQGGASQHF.

This rearrangement joins TRBV28 to TRBJ1-1; 8 positions match TRBD1. This CDR3 spans 12 amino acids. CDR1 and CDR2 from the germline V gene are MDHEN and SYDVKM. J was trimmed by 11 bases and V by 6 bases; bases with no gene match: 8. In DNA form, the CDR3 reads TGTGCCAGCAGACTCACAGGGGGGGATGCTTTCTTT. Translating it yields CASRLTGGDAFF.

This chain joins TRBV9 and TRBJ2-1; D is unresolved. The CDR3 length is 15 residues. The germline CDR1 and CDR2 sequences are SGDLS and YYNGEE. The V and J ends lost 0 bases and 6 bases respectively, with 13 bases between them. The CDR3 spells CASSVEGLTGNEQFF. The CDR3 DNA follows: TGTGCCAGCAGCGTAGAGGGTCTCACCGGCAATGAGCAGTTCTTC.

The chain recombines TRBV19 with TRBJ1-5; the D is unclear. The germline V and J ends were trimmed by 11 bases and 0 bases, with 14 bases remaining between them. CDR1 is LNHDA and CDR2 is SQIVND in the germline V gene (reference sequence). This CDR3 has 14 residues. CDR3 protein: CAVSDYHSNQPQHF. The CDR3 nucleotides are TGTGCCGTTTCAGATTATCATAGCAATCAGCCCCAGCATTTT.

In this sample, this clone turned up once. The J gene is TRBJ2-2, the V gene TRBV19, with D possibly TRBD2 on 7 matching bases. The V gene lost 3 bases and the J gene lost 7 bases, with 12 bases spanning the gap. Germline V gene data show CDR1 as LNHDA and CDR2 as SQIVND (reference sequence). This CDR3 is built from 14 residues. CDR3 DNA: TGTGCCAGTAGTATCCGGGGGGCCAGCGGGGAGCTGTTTTTT. This sequence encodes CASSIRGASGELFF.

The V gene is TRBV4-1, the J gene TRBJ1-1; D ambiguous. V gave up 3 bases and J gave up 4 bases, with 0 bases separating them. The CDR3 contains 10 residues. Germline V gene data show CDR1 as MGHRA and CDR2 as YSYEKL. CDR3 protein: CASSHTEAFF. Here the CDR3 DNA reads TGCGCCAGCAGCCACACTGAAGCTTTCTTT.

As DNA, the CDR3 is TGTGCCAGCAGTTACGGCCTAGCCTACAATGAGCAGTTCTTC. Translation: CASSYGLAYNEQFF. The chain carries TRBV6-5 and TRBJ2-1; D gene ambiguous. Germline CDR1 is MNHEY and CDR2 is SVGAGI. This CDR3 has 14 amino acids. Trimming stripped 2 bases from V and 2 bases from J, with 7 bases between.

This clone was seen only a few times. J is TRBJ1-1 and V is TRBV25-1; unclear D gene. This CDR3 is built from 13 residues. The germline CDR1 and CDR2 sequences are MGHDK and SYGVNS. V was pared by 5 bases and J by 4 bases, with 11 bases between. CDR3 sequence: CASSLGLGTEAFF. The CDR3, as DNA: TGTGCCAGCAGTCTCGGGCTGGGCACTGAAGCTTTCTTT.

This clone was seen a few times. The chain joins TRBV27 to TRBJ2-1; the D is unclear. In germline, CDR1 is MNHEY, CDR2 SMNVEV (reference sequence). The CDR3 runs to 12 residues. Between the trimmed V and J ends, which lost 6 bases and 11 bases, there was a span of 14 bases. CDR3 residues: CASRGTAIQQFF. CDR3 DNA: TGTGCCAGCAGAGGAACGGCAATCCAGCAGTTCTTC.